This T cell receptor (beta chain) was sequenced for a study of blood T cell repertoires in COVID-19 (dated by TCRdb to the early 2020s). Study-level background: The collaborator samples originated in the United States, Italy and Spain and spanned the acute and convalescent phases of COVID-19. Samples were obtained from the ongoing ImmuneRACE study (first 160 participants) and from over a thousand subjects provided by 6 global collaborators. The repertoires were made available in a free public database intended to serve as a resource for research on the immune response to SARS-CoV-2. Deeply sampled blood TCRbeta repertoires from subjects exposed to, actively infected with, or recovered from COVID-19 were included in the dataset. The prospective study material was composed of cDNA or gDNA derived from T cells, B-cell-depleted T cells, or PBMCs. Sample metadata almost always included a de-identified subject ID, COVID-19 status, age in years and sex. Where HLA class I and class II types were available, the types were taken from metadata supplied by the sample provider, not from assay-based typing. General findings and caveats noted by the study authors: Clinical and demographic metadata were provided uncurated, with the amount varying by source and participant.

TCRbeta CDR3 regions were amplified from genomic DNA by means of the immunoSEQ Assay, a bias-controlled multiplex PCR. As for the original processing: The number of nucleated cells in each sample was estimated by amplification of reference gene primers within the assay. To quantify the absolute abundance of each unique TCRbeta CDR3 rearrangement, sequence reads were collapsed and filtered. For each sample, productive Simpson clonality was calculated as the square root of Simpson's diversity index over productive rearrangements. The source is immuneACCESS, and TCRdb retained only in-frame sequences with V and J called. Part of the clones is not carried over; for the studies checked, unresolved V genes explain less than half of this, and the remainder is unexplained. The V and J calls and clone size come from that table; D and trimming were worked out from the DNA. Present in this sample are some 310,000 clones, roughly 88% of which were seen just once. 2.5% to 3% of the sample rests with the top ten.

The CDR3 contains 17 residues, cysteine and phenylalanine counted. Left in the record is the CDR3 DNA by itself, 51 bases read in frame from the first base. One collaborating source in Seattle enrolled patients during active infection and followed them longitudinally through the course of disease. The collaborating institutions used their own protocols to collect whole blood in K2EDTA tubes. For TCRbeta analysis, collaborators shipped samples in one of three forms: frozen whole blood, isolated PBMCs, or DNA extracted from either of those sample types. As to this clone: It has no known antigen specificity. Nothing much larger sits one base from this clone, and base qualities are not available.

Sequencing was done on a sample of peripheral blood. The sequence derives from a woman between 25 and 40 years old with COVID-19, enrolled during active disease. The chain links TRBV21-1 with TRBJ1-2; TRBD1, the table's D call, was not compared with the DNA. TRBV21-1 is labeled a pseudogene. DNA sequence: TGTGCCAGCAGCAAATACGATGATCAAGGGACAGTCTATGGCTACACCTTC. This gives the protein CASSKYDDQGTVYGYTF.